The T cell receptor (beta chain) under discussion was sequenced for a study of CD4+ T cells in melanoma. Findings and limits, study-wide: In melanoma, neoantigen-specific CD4+ T cells reportedly differed in differentiation state. CD8+ T cell, macrophage and B cell function reportedly correlated with neoantigen-specific CD4+ T cells.

Profiling relied on immunoSEQ multiplex PCR, and the TCRdb table lists in-frame clones only, not all of them. The sample includes under 8,000 clones, approximately 70% of them seen just once. Looked up from germline, CDR1 is SGHNT and CDR2 is YYREEE (reference sequence). V lost 3 bases to trimming and J lost 6 bases, with 12 bases between them. This CDR3 is 13 amino acids long. This clone ranks as medium-sized. Its matching antigen is unknown. Other DNA sequences in the same sample also yield this CDR3. This chain connects TRBV5-4 to TRBJ1-1; TRBD1 might be the D (5 bases). The sample taken for sequencing was cells from a culture (not recorded whether cultured in vitro). The clonotype was recovered from a human donor with melanoma. The CDR3: CASSWKGVAEAFF. DNA of the CDR3: TGTGCCAGCAGCTGGAAAGGGGTCGCTGAAGCTTTCTTT.